This T cell receptor beta chain was captured in a study of breast tumors, draining lymph nodes, adjacent tissues (dated by TCRdb to 2016 to 2017). Context from the whole study: Breast cancer patients provided tumor, adjacent nontumor tissue and axillary lymph nodes, and the study compared the TCR beta repertoires across these three sources. The study aimed to assess the relationships and possible T-cell exchange between tumor, surrounding tissue and draining lymph node repertoires in human breast cancer.

For sequencing, an Illumina HiSeq 2000 was employed. Multiplex PCR amplification was used to build the TCR beta chain libraries. The amplified TCR beta chain products were analyzed by high-throughput sequencing. The raw public data were reprocessed by TCRdb itself: fastp quality trimming at Q25, MiXCR clonotype calling, in-frame beta chains only. Merged by CDR3 protein, the rows form single entries marked with the most common genes and DNA. Recorded for this sample are about 110,000 distinct CDR3 sequences; 30% of them occurred a single time. Around 5.9% of the sample lies in the top ten. This clonotype showed up many times. Its recognized antigen is unknown. Per-base quality was not reported, and no clone a single base away is much larger than it. V trim: 3 bases; J trim: 4 bases; unmatched bases: 6. The cysteine opens and the phenylalanine closes a CDR3 of 15 amino acids. CDR3 DNA is the only sequence kept; it has 45 bases, read in frame from the first base. From the germline V gene, CDR1 is SGHTA and CDR2 is FQGTGA.

The lymph node samples were taken from the axillary draining lymph nodes of breast cancer patients. Summary of the overall study and its limitations: Tumor and nontumor tissue repertoires were found to be significantly more similar in luminal-like than in basal-like breast cancer. T-cell repertoire diversity in tumors was found to be lower than in lymph nodes but higher than in nontumor tissue, and preferential V and J gene usage was observed. The study presented the conclusion that tumor T cells originate in lymph nodes as consistent with a hypothesis, not as something directly demonstrated. The data were judged consistent with most tumor T cells deriving from the lymph node and then expanding within tumor tissue.

Sequencing was performed on axillary lymph node tissue. The source is a female donor with breast cancer. Some clones in this sample may be carry-over from other donors' samples. The chain links TRBV7-3 with TRBJ2-1, and 7 bases in between align with TRBD2. In nucleotide form, the sequence is TGTGCCAGCAGCTTGACTAGCACCCCTTACAATGAGCAGTTCTTC. Protein translation: CASSLTSTPYNEQFF.